The 16 T cell receptor beta chains in this list originate from one sample, sequenced in a study of cytomegalovirus exposure and HLA in healthy donors. With 60 Vbeta and 13 Jbeta primers, the PCR was carried out. This table comes from immunoSEQ multiplex PCR, and its TCRdb copy is limited to in-frame clones, with some not included. In the table there are some 150,000 clones, approximately 84% of which are singletons. Input material: PBMCs. Receptors were obtained from a woman aged 18-29 years in good health and CMV-seronegative.

This rearrangement joins TRBV9 to TRBJ2-7, with 10 bases aligning to TRBD2. Looked up from germline, CDR1 is SGDLS and CDR2 is YYNGEE. The V and J ends lost 3 bases and 2 bases, in that order; junction bases with no gene match: 5. There are 15 residues in the CDR3. CDR3 protein: CASSGIAGGPYEQYF. The CDR3 region has the DNA TGTGCCAGCAGCGGAATAGCGGGAGGCCCCTACGAGCAGTACTTC.

The chain carries TRBV10-3 and TRBJ2-2; the D gene is possibly TRBD2 (6 bases). V lost 0 bases, J lost 0 bases, and 8 bases lay in between. The CDR3 is 16 residues long. Germline CDR1 is ENHRY and CDR2 is SYGVKD. The CDR3 DNA reads TGTGCCATCAGTGAGTCTGGAGGGACGAACACCGGGGAGCTGTTTTTT. Translated: CAISESGGTNTGELFF.

This chain connects TRBV27 to TRBJ2-7; weak D call: TRBD2 (7 bases). Germline assignment: CDR1 MNHEY and CDR2 SMNVEV (reference sequence). Trimming removed 8 bases at V and 2 bases at J, with 16 bases between. This CDR3 has 14 residues. The CDR3 is CASSGGASPYEQYF. DNA of the CDR3: TGTGCCAGCTCTGGGGGGGCATCGCCCTACGAGCAGTACTTC.

This clone has only one observation. This chain uses TRBV19 with TRBJ2-7, with 8 bases identical to TRBD1. Germline loops: CDR1 LNHDA, CDR2 SQIVND (reference sequence). V shed 4 bases and J 6 bases; nucleotides not matched to a gene: 5. The CDR3 spans 13 residues. The CDR3 sequence is CASSSGQGIEQYF. DNA of the CDR3: TGTGCCAGTAGTAGCGGACAGGGAATCGAGCAGTACTTC.

This clone was seen just once. The chain couples TRBV7-2 to TRBJ2-3; D not certain. From germline, CDR1 is SGHTA and CDR2 FQGNSA. V lost 5 bases to trimming and J lost 4 bases, with 7 bases between them. CDR3 length equals 12 residues. The CDR3 protein is CASSPTADTQYF. The CDR3 coding sequence is TGTGCCAGCAGCCCTACCGCAGATACGCAGTATTTT.

This chain joins TRBV19 and TRBJ2-7; D perhaps matches TRBD2 (5 bases). The V gene lost 5 bases and the J gene lost 2 bases, with 13 bases spanning the gap. Looked up from germline, CDR1 is LNHDA and CDR2 is SQIVND (reference sequence). The CDR3 covers 14 residues. CDR3 region: CASSPREPPYEQYF. As DNA, the CDR3 is TGTGCCAGTAGTCCCCGGGAACCTCCCTACGAGCAGTACTTC.

This rearrangement joins TRBV11-3 to TRBJ2-3, with 7 bases aligning to TRBD2. V trimming: 3 bases; J trimming: 2 bases; junction bases outside the gene matches: 5. CDR1 is SGHNT and CDR2 is YENEEA in the germline V gene. This CDR3 has 15 residues. CDR3 sequence: CASSFGGGPTDTQYF. CDR3 nucleotide sequence: TGTGCCAGCAGCTTCGGGGGAGGGCCCACAGATACGCAGTATTTT.

The chain carries TRBV5-4 and TRBJ1-3, with D perhaps TRBD1 (6 bases). The CDR3 runs 19 residues. Germline assignment: CDR1 SGHNT and CDR2 YYREEE (reference sequence). The V and J ends lost 4 bases and 1 base respectively, with 24 bases between them. CDR3 protein: CASSPPPAPGAASGNTIYF. CDR3 nucleotides: TGTGCCAGCAGCCCACCCCCCGCTCCAGGGGCCGCTTCTGGAAACACCATATATTTT.

The rearrangement joins TRBV7-2 to TRBJ2-5; TRBD2 might be the D (5 bases). This CDR3 is built from 13 residues. The germline V gene encodes CDR1 SGHTA and CDR2 FQGNSA. Trimming took off 3 bases at V and 1 base at J, with 6 bases between the two ends. CDR3 residues: CASSLGAQETQYF. CDR3 nucleotide sequence: TGTGCCAGCAGCTTGGGAGCCCAAGAGACCCAGTACTTC.

Worth noting for this clone: An end of the junction differs from the germline gene, which may be a read error. Other DNA variants within this sample encode the same CDR3. This chain uses TRBV10-3 with TRBJ2-2, with 10 bases lining up with TRBD1. Germline values: CDR1 ENHRY, CDR2 SYGVKD. The CDR3 covers 15 residues. The CDR3 sequence is CAIRPGQGTGGELFF. The DNA of the CDR3 is TGCGCCATCAGACCGGGACAGGGGACGGGCGGGGAGCTGTTTTTT.

The chain uses TRBV10-2 and TRBJ1-4; 7 bases agree with TRBD1. The V gene's germline CDR1 is WSHSY and CDR2 SAAADI. The CDR3 is made up of 13 amino acids. Trimming removed 2 bases from V and 8 bases from J; junction bases left unmatched: 2. CDR3 nucleotides: TGCGCCAGCAGTGAGATAGGGGGCGAAAAACTGTTTTTT. Protein: CASSEIGGEKLFF.

The V gene is TRBV9, the J gene TRBJ1-5, with D unclear. Germline V CDR1 and CDR2: SGDLS, YYNGEE. The V and J ends lost 5 bases and 7 bases respectively, with 16 bases between them. CDR3 length equals 14 residues. CDR3 coding DNA: TGTGCCAGCAGTCAAGGAGAGGGTCGCCAGCCCCAGCATTTT. It translates to CASSQGEGRQPQHF.

This clone was seen once. The gene calls are TRBV28 and TRBJ2-7, with D tentatively TRBD2 (6 bases). The CDR3 extends over 12 amino acids. V was pared by 6 bases and J by 4 bases, with 10 bases between. CDR1 is MDHEN and CDR2 is SYDVKM in the germline V gene. The CDR3 bases are TGTGCCAGCAGCCGTGCGGGGTACGAGCAGTACTTC. It codes for CASSRAGYEQYF.

The rearrangement uses TRBV18 and TRBJ2-7; TRBD2 matches 9 bases. There are 15 residues in the CDR3. With V trimmed by 1 base and J by 7 bases, 8 bases remained unmatched. Germline V gene sequence: CDR1 KGHSH, CDR2 LQKENI. The CDR3, as DNA: TGTGCCAGCTCACCACTCAAAGCGGGAGGTCGTGAGCAGTACTTC. Translation: CASSPLKAGGREQYF.

This clone appeared a few times. The V call is TRBV11-2, the J call TRBJ2-5, with 11 bases that match TRBD2. With 1 base clipped from V and 2 bases from J, the junction kept 3 bases outside the gene matches. Germline CDR1 and CDR2: SGHAT and FQNNGV. The CDR3 covers 16 residues. The CDR3 DNA follows: TGTGCCAGCAGCTTAGTAATAGCGGGGGGGCAAGAGACCCAGTACTTC. Protein: CASSLVIAGGQETQYF.

The rearrangement links TRBV7-6 to TRBJ2-1; TRBD2 matches 11 bases. Per germline, CDR1 SGHVS and CDR2 FNYEAQ. The V gene end was trimmed by 5 bases and the J gene end by 7 bases; junction bases not matched to a gene: 10. This CDR3 spans 16 amino acids. The CDR3 sequence is CASSPTGLAGGNEQFF. The DNA for the CDR3 is TGTGCCAGCAGCCCGACTGGCCTAGCGGGAGGAAATGAGCAGTTCTTC.